This T cell receptor beta chain was recovered during a study of neoadjuvant anti-PD-1 for oral cavity cancer. Study context: Around day 43, patients without progression received a fourth nivolumab dose before surgery.

Trimming pared 5 bases from V and 1 base from J, leaving 11 bases between. CDR1 and CDR2 (germline): LNHDA, SQIVND (reference sequence). The CDR3 length is 15 residues. Regarding this clone: Its antigen is unidentified.

Patients were newly diagnosed with stage II-IVA oral cavity squamous cell carcinoma without prior systemic or radiation treatment. Analysis of PBMCs was direct, with no culture step. Clones were sequenced by immunoSEQ multiplex PCR, and TCRdb holds only the in-frame ones, with some missing. The sample lists some 15,000 clones; 55% to 70% were seen once. Whole-study findings and limits: With a few patients per group, TCR findings need larger cohorts.

This clonotype originated in a person aged 35-79 years with oral cavity squamous cell carcinoma. The chain joins TRBV19 to TRBJ2-2; D is unresolved. Sequenced material: PBMCs, taken before nivolumab (anti-PD-1) treatment. CDR3 residues: CASSADPRNTGELFF. For the CDR3, the DNA is TGTGCCAGTAGTGCGGACCCCCGGAACACCGGGGAGCTGTTTTTT. Using reference TRBV19 and TRBJ2-2 for the parts outside the CDR3, the full variable domain is DGGITQSPKYLFRKEGQNVTLSCEQNLNHDAMYWYRQDPGQGLRLIYYSQIVNDFQKGDIAEGYSVSREKKESFPLTVTSAQKNPTAFYLCASSADPRNTGELFFGEGSRLTVL.